The 28 T cell receptor beta chains in this list originate from one sample, sequenced in a study of OX40 agonist ivuxolimab in advanced cancers. The library was prepared using the immunoSEQ multiplex PCR assay. The immuneACCESS repertoire file appears here via TCRdb, limited to in-frame rearrangements. These files lack a portion of the clones; in checked studies, under half of the deficit traces to unresolved V genes, and the cause of the others is not known. In all, the sample holds around 83,000 clones, and roughly nine tenths of those were seen once. The top ten hold 1.5% to 2% of the sample. Material: CD4+ or CD8+ T cells sorted from blood, obtained in a trial of the OX40 agonist ivuxolimab. The source of these receptors is an adult with an advanced solid tumor such as melanoma, head and neck, liver or kidney cancer.

This sequence joins TRBV20-1 and TRBJ2-5; D remains unclear. The CDR3 has 10 residues. The germline V gene encodes CDR1 DFQATT and CDR2 SNEGSKA (reference sequence). Trimming removed 7 bases from V and 4 bases from J, with 7 bases in between. The CDR3 sequence: CSVPVETQYF. Written as DNA, the CDR3 is TGCAGTGTCCCCGTAGAGACCCAGTACTTC.

This chain joins TRBV9 and TRBJ2-4, with D possibly called TRBD1 or TRBD2 (5 bases each). Trimming pared 0 bases from V and 0 bases from J, leaving 13 bases between. Germline assignment: CDR1 SGDLS and CDR2 YYNGEE. The CDR3 is made up of 17 amino acids. The CDR3 region is CASSVERGALAKNIQYF. CDR3 DNA: TGTGCCAGCAGCGTAGAGAGGGGCGCTTTAGCCAAAAACATTCAGTACTTC.

The genes are TRBV19 and TRBJ1-5; no firm D call. Trimming cost V 3 bases and J 9 bases, with 9 bases left between them. CDR1 and CDR2 from the germline V gene are LNHDA and SQIVND (reference sequence). CDR3 length: 12 amino acids. CDR3 amino acids: CASSILGGPQHF. CDR3 bases: TGTGCCAGTAGTATTTTGGGAGGGCCCCAGCATTTT.

The V and J genes are TRBV28 and TRBJ2-7, with 9 bases identical to TRBD1. CDR3 length: 16 amino acids. In germline, CDR1 is MDHEN, CDR2 SYDVKM. The trim removed 5 bases at V and 7 bases at J, leaving 15 bases unmatched. The CDR3 protein is CASSPLGGQGTFEQYF. For the CDR3, the DNA is TGTGCCAGCAGTCCCCTTGGAGGACAGGGGACGTTTGAGCAGTACTTC.

This clone has a handful of counts. The chain combines TRBV27 with TRBJ1-1, with TRBD1 identical over 7 bases. This CDR3 contains 15 residues. Germline loops: CDR1 MNHEY, CDR2 SMNVEV (reference sequence). The junction had 7 bases not matched to a gene; V was cut back by 6 bases and J by 0 bases. The CDR3 here is CASRPGTGVNTEAFF. For the CDR3, the DNA is TGTGCCAGCAGACCCGGTACAGGGGTGAACACTGAAGCTTTCTTT.

CDR3 sequence (DNA): TGTGCCAGCAGCGGCCGGGTCCTAACCTACGAGCAGTACTTC. Translated: CASSGRVLTYEQYF. V and J are TRBV28 and TRBJ2-7; D not resolved. Trimming took 6 bases from V and 2 from J, leaving 14 bases between them. The CDR3 loop spans 14 amino acids. Germline-derived CDR1 and CDR2 are MDHEN and SYDVKM.

The chain employs TRBV2 and TRBJ2-5; D remains unclear. The CDR3 is 13 amino acids. CDR1 SNHLY and CDR2 FYNNEI come from the germline V gene. The V gene lost 7 bases and the J gene lost 2 bases, with 11 bases spanning the gap. In DNA form, the CDR3 reads TGTGCCAGCAATTTAGGGATTCAAGAGACCCAGTACTTC. Encoded protein: CASNLGIQETQYF. Full variable domain (rest looked up from reference TRBV2 and TRBJ2-5): EPEVTQTPSHQVTQMGQEVILRCVPISNHLYFYWYRQILGQKVEFLVSFYNNEISEKSEIFDDQFSVERPDGSNFTLKIRSTKLEDSAMYFCASNLGIQETQYFGPGTRLLVL.

V is TRBV1 and J is TRBJ2-7; TRBD2 is the table's D call, not checked against the DNA. TRBV1 is tagged as a pseudogene. This CDR3 is 15 amino acids long. Written as DNA, the CDR3 is TGCACCAGCAGCCAAGATTTCCCCTGCTACTACGAGCAGTACTTC. Translation gives CTSSQDFPCYYEQYF.

This rearrangement joins TRBV28 to TRBJ2-7; TRBD2 might be the D (5 bases). Per germline, CDR1 MDHEN and CDR2 SYDVKM. The CDR3 is made up of 14 amino acids. Deletions cut 2 bases from V and 0 bases from J, with 8 bases between. The DNA of the CDR3 is TGTGCCAGCAGTTTACAAGCGGCCTCCTACGAGCAGTACTTC. It translates to CASSLQAASYEQYF.

The rearrangement uses TRBV11-2 and TRBJ1-3; D is unresolved. CDR3 length: 14 residues. CDR1 SGHAT and CDR2 FQNNGV come from the germline V gene. The germline V and J ends were trimmed by 6 bases and 8 bases, with 17 bases remaining between them. The CDR3 region is CASSSPHPVHTIYF. CDR3 sequence (DNA): TGTGCCAGCAGTTCCCCCCACCCTGTTCACACCATATATTTT.

CDR3 residues: CAIKGQGVAYGYTF. CDR3 bases: TGTGCCATAAAGGGACAGGGGGTGGCTTATGGCTACACCTTC. The chain uses TRBV10-3 and TRBJ1-2, with TRBD1 matching 11 bases. This CDR3 comprises 14 residues. Trimming removed 9 bases from V and 5 bases from J; junction bases left unmatched: 8. Per the germline V gene, CDR1 is ENHRY and CDR2 is SYGVKD.

This rearrangement joins TRBV9 to TRBJ2-3, with 7 bases fitting TRBD2. This CDR3 is built from 15 residues. Germline trimming cut 1 base from V and 3 bases from J; bases unmatched to any gene: 5. CDR1 SGDLS and CDR2 YYNGEE come from the germline V gene. CDR3 nucleotide sequence: TGTGCCAGCAGCGTATCCCCAGCGGGGACAGATACGCAGTATTTT. The encoded protein is CASSVSPAGTDTQYF.

The CDR3 DNA follows: TGTGCCAGCAGAATAAGCGGGAGGGCAGATACGCAGTATTTT. Residues: CASRISGRADTQYF. V gene TRBV14 combines with J gene TRBJ2-3; 10 nucleotides line up with TRBD2. The CDR3 sequence is 14 residues long. Germline CDR1 and CDR2: SGHDN and FVKESK. Trimming took 6 bases from V and 4 from J; bases not matched to a gene: 4.

The rearrangement uses TRBV7-3 and TRBJ2-1; D is unresolved. V was clipped by 5 bases and J by 3 bases, with 8 bases between them. Germline V CDR1 and CDR2: SGHTA, FQGTGA. The CDR3 length is 13 residues. DNA of the CDR3: TGTGCCAGCAGCCCCGCCAGCTACAATGAGCAGTTCTTC. It encodes CASSPASYNEQFF.

The CDR3 DNA is TGTGCCAGCAGATGGCCGGGGAGCCCCTACAATGAGCAGTTCTTC. Amino acid sequence: CASRWPGSPYNEQFF. The V gene is TRBV5-5, the J gene TRBJ2-1; perhaps TRBD2 as D (5 bases). Germline CDR1 reads SGHKS; CDR2 reads YYEKEE (reference sequence). V lost 5 bases to trimming and J lost 2 bases, with 14 bases between them. The CDR3 is 15 residues long. Looking up the rest from reference TRBV5-5 and TRBJ2-1 gives the full variable domain: DAGVTQSPTHLIKTRGQQVTLRCSPISGHKSVSWYQQVLGQGPQFIFQYYEKEERGRGNFPDRFSARQFPNYSSELNVNALLLGDSALYLCASRWPGSPYNEQFFGPGTRLTVL.

A single count supports this clone. The chain carries TRBV10-3 and TRBJ2-7; possibly TRBD1 or TRBD2 for D (6 bases each). Per the germline V gene, CDR1 is ENHRY and CDR2 is SYGVKD. V was pared by 2 bases and J by 3 bases, with 20 bases between. This CDR3 has 17 amino acids. Here the CDR3 DNA reads TGTGCCATCAGTGAGCCTGGCGGGGCAGGGGTTAGCTACGAGCAGTACTTC. The encoded protein is CAISEPGGAGVSYEQYF.

The chain couples TRBV7-2 to TRBJ2-3; D is undetermined. V was clipped by 6 bases and J by 2 bases, with 9 bases between them. The CDR3 extends over 13 amino acids. From germline, CDR1 is SGHTA and CDR2 FQGNSA. The CDR3 protein is CASRSRNTDTQYF. CDR3 sequence (DNA): TGTGCCAGCAGAAGTAGAAACACAGATACGCAGTATTTT.

The chain is built from TRBV5-4 and TRBJ2-7; TRBD2 matches at 9 bases. The junction had 5 bases not matched to a gene; V was cut back by 0 bases and J by 4 bases. Germline assignment: CDR1 SGHNT and CDR2 YYREEE (reference sequence). The CDR3 is 15 amino acids. DNA for the CDR3: TGTGCCAGCAGCTTGGATCCTAGCGGGATGTACGAGCAGTACTTC. Translated: CASSLDPSGMYEQYF.

This chain uses TRBV10-3 with TRBJ1-1, with TRBD1 matching 9 bases. Germline CDR1 and CDR2: ENHRY and SYGVKD. The CDR3 covers 14 residues. J lost 5 bases, V lost 10 bases, and 11 bases had no gene match. The CDR3 loop reads CATDPDRGGTEAFF. DNA of the CDR3: TGTGCCACCGACCCGGACAGGGGTGGGACTGAAGCTTTCTTT.

V usage is TRBV7-3 and J usage is TRBJ2-1; D is unclear. The CDR3 is 16 amino acids. Trimming pared 2 bases from V and 5 bases from J, leaving 16 bases between. Germline V gene data show CDR1 as SGHTA and CDR2 as FQGTGA. The CDR3 region is CASSLFIESPDNEQFF. The DNA for the CDR3 is TGTGCCAGCAGCTTATTCATAGAGAGCCCAGACAATGAGCAGTTCTTC.

The chain links TRBV27 to TRBJ1-4; D is perhaps TRBD1 (6 bases). The CDR3 has 13 residues. V was trimmed by 3 bases and J by 8 bases, leaving 10 bases between them. CDR1 and CDR2 from the germline V gene are MNHEY and SMNVEV (reference sequence). CDR3 sequence reads: CASSFVRGEKLFF. The CDR3 bases are TGTGCCAGCAGTTTCGTAAGGGGGGAAAAACTGTTTTTT.

The chain employs TRBV28 and TRBJ1-6; possibly TRBD1 for D (5 bases). CDR1 and CDR2 from the germline V gene are MDHEN and SYDVKM. The V and J ends lost 8 bases and 7 bases respectively, with 6 bases between them. The CDR3 runs to 11 residues. In nucleotides, the CDR3 is TGTGCCAGCCCAGGGAATTCACCCCTCCACTTT. Translating it yields CASPGNSPLHF.

V is TRBV6-1 and J is TRBJ2-3, with unresolved D. CDR1 is MNHNS and CDR2 is SASEGT in the germline V gene. The V gene lost 8 bases and the J gene lost 2 bases, with 8 bases spanning the gap. The CDR3 has 12 amino acids. The CDR3 spells CASEGHTDTQYF. CDR3 sequence (DNA): TGTGCCAGCGAAGGCCACACAGATACGCAGTATTTT.

V usage is TRBV7-9 and J usage is TRBJ2-4; D call uncertain. This CDR3 region has 15 residues. V lost 5 bases to trimming and J lost 0 bases, with 11 bases between them. CDR1 and CDR2 from the germline V gene are SEHNR and FQNEAQ (reference sequence). CDR3 loop: CASSPPALAKNIQYF. The CDR3 DNA reads as TGTGCCAGCAGCCCCCCAGCTCTAGCCAAAAACATTCAGTACTTC.

This sequence joins TRBV28 and TRBJ2-7; 7 bases are shared with TRBD2. V lost 5 bases to trimming and J lost 1 base; unmatched junction nucleotides: 14. This CDR3 has 17 residues. Germline lookup yields CDR1 MDHEN and CDR2 SYDVKM. The CDR3 is CASSLRRLGGGSYEQYF. In DNA form, the CDR3 reads TGTGCCAGCAGTCTACGACGGCTGGGGGGAGGGTCCTACGAGCAGTACTTC.

The DNA of the CDR3 is TGTGCCAGCAGTTACCGAGGGGGCCGCGATGAGCAGTTCTTC. It specifies CASSYRGGRDEQFF. The chain links TRBV6-6 to TRBJ2-1; 7 positions match TRBD1. V gave up 2 bases and J gave up 8 bases; unmatched junction bases: 6. The CDR3 is 14 amino acids. Germline V gene lookup returns CDR1 MNHNY and CDR2 SVGAGI (reference sequence).

This rearrangement joins TRBV30 to TRBJ2-2, with a possible D match to TRBD2 (5 bases). The CDR3 runs 11 residues. The germline V and J ends were trimmed by 8 bases and 4 bases, with 8 bases remaining between them. Germline lookup yields CDR1 GTSNPN and CDR2 SVGIG (reference sequence). The chain's CDR3 is CARGFTGELFF. The CDR3 bases are TGTGCCCGCGGGTTCACCGGGGAGCTGTTTTTT.

The rearrangement links TRBV7-2 to TRBJ2-1; 7 bases line up with TRBD2. This CDR3 comprises 16 residues. The V gene's germline CDR1 is SGHTA and CDR2 FQGNSA. V dropped 2 bases and J dropped 4; count of bases not matched to a gene: 8. CDR3: CASSLNGGSRYNEQFF. In nucleotides, the CDR3 is TGTGCCAGCAGCTTAAATGGCGGGAGCAGGTACAATGAGCAGTTCTTC.